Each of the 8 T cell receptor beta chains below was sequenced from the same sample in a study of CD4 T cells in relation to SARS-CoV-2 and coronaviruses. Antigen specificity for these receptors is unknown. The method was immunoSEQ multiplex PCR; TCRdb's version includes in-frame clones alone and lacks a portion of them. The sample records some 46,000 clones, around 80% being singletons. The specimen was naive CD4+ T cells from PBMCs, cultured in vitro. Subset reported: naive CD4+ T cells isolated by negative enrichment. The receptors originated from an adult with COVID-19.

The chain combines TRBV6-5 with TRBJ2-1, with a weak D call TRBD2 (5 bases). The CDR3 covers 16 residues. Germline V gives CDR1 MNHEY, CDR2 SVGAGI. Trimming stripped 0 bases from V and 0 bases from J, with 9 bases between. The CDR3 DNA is TGTGCCAGCAGTTACTCCGGGGAGAACTCCTACAATGAGCAGTTCTTC. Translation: CASSYSGENSYNEQFF.

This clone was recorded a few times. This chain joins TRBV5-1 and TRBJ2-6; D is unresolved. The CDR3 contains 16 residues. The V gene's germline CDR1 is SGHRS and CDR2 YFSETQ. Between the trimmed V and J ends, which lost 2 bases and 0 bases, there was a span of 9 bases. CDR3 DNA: TGCGCCAGCAGCTTCGAGGTTCTCTCTGGGGCCAACGTCCTGACTTTC. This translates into CASSFEVLSGANVLTF.

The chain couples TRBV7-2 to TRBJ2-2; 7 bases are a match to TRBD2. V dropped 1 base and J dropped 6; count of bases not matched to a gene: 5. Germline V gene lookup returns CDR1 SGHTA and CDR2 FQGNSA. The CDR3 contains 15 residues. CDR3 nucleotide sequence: TGTGCCAGCAGCTTAGATGAGCGGGGCCCCGGGGAGCTGTTTTTT. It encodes CASSLDERGPGELFF.

This chain's CDR3 is CASSLAGGYTF. The CDR3 region has the DNA TGTGCCAGCAGCTTGGCCGGTGGCTACACCTTC. The chain joins TRBV5-4 to TRBJ1-2; D unresolved. The germline CDR1 and CDR2 sequences are SGHNT and YYREEE (reference sequence). CDR3 length: 11 residues. V shed 0 bases and J shed 7 bases, with 4 bases lying between them.

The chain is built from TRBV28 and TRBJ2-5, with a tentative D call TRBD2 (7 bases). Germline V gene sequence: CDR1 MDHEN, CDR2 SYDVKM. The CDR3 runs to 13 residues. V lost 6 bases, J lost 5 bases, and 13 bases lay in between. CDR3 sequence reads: CASRGGAGETQYF. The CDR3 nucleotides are TGTGCCAGCAGGGGGGGGGCTGGGGAGACCCAGTACTTC.

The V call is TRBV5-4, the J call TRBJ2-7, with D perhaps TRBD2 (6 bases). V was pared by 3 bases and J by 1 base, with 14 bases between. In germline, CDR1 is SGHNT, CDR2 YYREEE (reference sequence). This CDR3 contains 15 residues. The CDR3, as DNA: TGTGCCAGCAGCTCAGCCACGACTAGTTCCTACGAGCAGTACTTC. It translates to CASSSATTSSYEQYF.

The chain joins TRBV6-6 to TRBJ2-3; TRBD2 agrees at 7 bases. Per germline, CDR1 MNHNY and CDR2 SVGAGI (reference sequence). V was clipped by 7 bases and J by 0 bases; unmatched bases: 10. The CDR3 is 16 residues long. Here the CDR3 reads CASTAGTTPSTDTQYF. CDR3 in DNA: TGTGCCAGCACGGCCGGGACTACCCCCAGCACAGATACGCAGTATTTT.

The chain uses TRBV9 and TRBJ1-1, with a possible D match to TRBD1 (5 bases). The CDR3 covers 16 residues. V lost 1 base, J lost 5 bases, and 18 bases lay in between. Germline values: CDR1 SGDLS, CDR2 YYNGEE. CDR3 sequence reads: CASSVSQGDSRTEAFF. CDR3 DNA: TGTGCCAGCAGCGTAAGTCAGGGAGACAGCCGAACTGAAGCTTTCTTT.